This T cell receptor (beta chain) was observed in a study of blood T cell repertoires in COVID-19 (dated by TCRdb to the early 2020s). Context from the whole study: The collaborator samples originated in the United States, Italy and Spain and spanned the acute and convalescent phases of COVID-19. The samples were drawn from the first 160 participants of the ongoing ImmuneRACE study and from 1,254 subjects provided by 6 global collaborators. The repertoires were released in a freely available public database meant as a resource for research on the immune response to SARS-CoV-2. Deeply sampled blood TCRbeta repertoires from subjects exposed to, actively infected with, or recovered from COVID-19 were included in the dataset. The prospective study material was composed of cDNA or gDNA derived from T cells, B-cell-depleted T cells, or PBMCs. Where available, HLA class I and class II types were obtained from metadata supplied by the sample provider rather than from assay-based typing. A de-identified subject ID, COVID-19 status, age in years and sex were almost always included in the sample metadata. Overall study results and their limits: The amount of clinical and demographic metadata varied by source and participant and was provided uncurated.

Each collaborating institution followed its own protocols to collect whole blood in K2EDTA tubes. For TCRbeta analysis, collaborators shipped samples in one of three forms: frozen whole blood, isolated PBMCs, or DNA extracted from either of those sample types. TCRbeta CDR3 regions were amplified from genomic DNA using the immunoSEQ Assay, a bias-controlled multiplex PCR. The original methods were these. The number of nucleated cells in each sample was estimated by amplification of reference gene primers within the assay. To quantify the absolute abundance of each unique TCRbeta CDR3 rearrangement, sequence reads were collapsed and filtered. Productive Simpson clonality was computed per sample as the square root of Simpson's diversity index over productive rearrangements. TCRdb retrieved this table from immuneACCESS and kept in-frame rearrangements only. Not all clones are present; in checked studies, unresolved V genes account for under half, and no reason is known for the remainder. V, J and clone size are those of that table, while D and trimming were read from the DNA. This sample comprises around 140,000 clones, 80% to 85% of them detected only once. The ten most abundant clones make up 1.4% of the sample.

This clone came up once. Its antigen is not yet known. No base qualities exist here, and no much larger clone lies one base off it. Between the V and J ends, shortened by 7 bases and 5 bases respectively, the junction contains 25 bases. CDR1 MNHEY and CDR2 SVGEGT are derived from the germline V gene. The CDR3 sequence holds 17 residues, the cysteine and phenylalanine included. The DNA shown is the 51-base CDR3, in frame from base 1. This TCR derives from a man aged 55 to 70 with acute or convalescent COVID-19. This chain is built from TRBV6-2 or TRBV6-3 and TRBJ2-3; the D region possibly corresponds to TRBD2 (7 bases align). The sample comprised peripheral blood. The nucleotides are TGTGCCAGCAACCCAGCGTATAGGGGGGGCCTCATAGATACGCAGTATTTT. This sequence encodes CASNPAYRGGLIDTQYF.